This T cell receptor beta chain is drawn from a study of regulatory T cells in long-lasting Graves disease. This clonotype was counted many times. Both iRepertoire HTBI primers and Arm-PCR of CDR3 regions were used to build the TCR beta libraries. Using its own MiXCR run on the multiplex PCR reads, TCRdb lists one record per CDR3 protein. This sample yields about 350,000 distinct CDR3 sequences, of which 15% to 20% are seen a single time; roughly a fifth belongs to the top ten. V lost 4 bases, J lost 6 bases, and 15 bases lay in between. Germline-derived CDR1 and CDR2 are SNHLY and FYNNEI. There are 15 residues in the CDR3. Sample time point: newly diagnosed GD, antithyroid drugs for less than 3 months. After RNA was extracted from PBMCs, the TCR library was made from it. The sample was also reused in another study, on T cells in Graves' hyperthyroidism and ophthalmopathy.

The receptor was derived from a young woman with Graves disease. The material was peripheral blood mononuclear cells (PBMCs), obtained at new diagnosis, from a patient treated with antithyroid drugs. The J gene is TRBJ1-4, the V gene TRBV2; a weak D match, TRBD1 (6 bases). CDR3 nucleotide sequence: TGTGCCAGCAGTGGGGAAGGGGGGTGGGATGAAAAACTGTTTTTT. Translated, it gives CASSGEGGWDEKLFF. Based on the CDR3 plus reference TRBV2 and TRBJ1-4, the full variable domain is EPEVTQTPSHQVTQMGQEVILRCVPISNHLYFYWYRQILGQKVEFLVSFYNNEISEKSEIFDDQFSVERPDGSNFTLKIRSTKLEDSAMYFCASSGEGGWDEKLFFGSGTQLSVL.